This TCR beta chain was profiled in a study of control samples from healthy donors and cancer patients. Per the germline V gene, CDR1 is MNHEY and CDR2 is SMNVEV (reference sequence). Trimming took 9 bases from V and 2 from J, leaving 11 bases between them. CDR3 length: 12 amino acids. Clones were read by immunoSEQ multiplex PCR, and TCRdb kept only the in-frame ones, dropping some. The sample lists 150,000 or so clones, 90% occurring once. The clonotype comes from a man aged 35-49 years in good health. The sequencing input was blood. V gene TRBV27 combines with J gene TRBJ2-7, with D perhaps assigned TRBD1 or TRBD2 (7 bases each). CDR3 bases: TGTGCCAGACAGGGGAGGGCCTACGAGCAGTACTTC. Translating it yields CARQGRAYEQYF.